Shown below are 31 T cell receptor beta chains from a single sample sequenced in a study of blood T cell repertoires in COVID-19 (dated by TCRdb to about 2020). The library was made by the immunoSEQ multiplex PCR assay. This immuneACCESS table, as held by TCRdb, lists in-frame sequences with V and J called but not all clones. Of the missing ones, under half trace to an unresolved V gene in checked studies; the others have no known cause. Counted in this sample were around 45,000 clones; 86% of them appeared once. The ten largest clones capture approximately 15% of the sample. The sequencing input was peripheral blood. The receptors originated from a man aged 60 to 75 with active or convalescent COVID-19.

This rearrangement joins TRBV9 to TRBJ2-2; 16 bases match TRBD2. CDR1 SGDLS and CDR2 YYNGEE come from the germline V gene. V lost 4 bases, J lost 2 bases, and 5 bases stayed unmatched. The CDR3 length is 18 residues. CDR3: CASSFGTSGGANTGELFF. The CDR3 region has the DNA TGTGCCAGCAGCTTCGGGACTAGCGGGGGGGCCAACACCGGGGAGCTGTTTTTT.

The rearrangement uses TRBV18 and TRBJ2-7, with D perhaps matching TRBD1 (6 bases). Germline V gene sequence: CDR1 KGHSH, CDR2 LQKENI. Trimming left V 6 bases short and J 0 bases short, with 12 bases between. The CDR3 has 14 residues. CDR3 loop: CASSPRQDSYEQYF. The CDR3, as DNA: TGTGCCAGCTCGCCCCGACAGGACTCCTACGAGCAGTACTTC.

The chain carries TRBV6-5 and TRBJ2-1; maybe TRBD2 (6 bases). This CDR3 contains 15 residues. V gave up 6 bases and J gave up 0 bases, with 12 bases separating them. CDR1 and CDR2 (germline): MNHEY, SVGAGI. CDR3 amino acids: CASRMTGSSYNEQFF. CDR3 coding DNA: TGTGCCAGCAGGATGACCGGGAGCTCCTACAATGAGCAGTTCTTC.

This chain links TRBV19 with TRBJ1-2, with D maybe TRBD1 (6 bases). CDR1 and CDR2 (germline): LNHDA, SQIVND (reference sequence). The CDR3 loop spans 14 amino acids. The V end was cut by 5 bases, the J end by 4 bases, with 14 bases between. In nucleotides, the CDR3 is TGTGCCAGTAGTTTCCAGGGGAACGGCTATGGCTACACCTTC. Translated, it gives CASSFQGNGYGYTF.

This clone was seen just once. The V gene is TRBV19, the J gene TRBJ1-6; 10 nucleotides agree with TRBD1. This CDR3 has 14 amino acids. Germline trimming cut 6 bases from V and 9 bases from J; bases unmatched to any gene: 5. Germline assignment: CDR1 LNHDA and CDR2 SQIVND (reference sequence). As DNA, the CDR3 is TGTGCCAGTAGCGCGACAGGGGGCGCTTCACCCCTCCACTTT. Protein: CASSATGGASPLHF.

The V and J genes are TRBV7-9 and TRBJ1-1, with 11 bases matching TRBD1. With 5 bases clipped from V and 4 bases from J, the junction kept 6 bases outside the gene matches. The germline V gene encodes CDR1 SEHNR and CDR2 FQNEAQ (reference sequence). The CDR3 is 15 amino acids. The CDR3 loop is CASSSRDRGSTEAFF. CDR3 nucleotide sequence: TGTGCCAGCAGCAGTAGGGACAGGGGGTCCACTGAAGCTTTCTTT.

The genes are TRBV7-8 and TRBJ1-1; TRBD1 matches 8 bases. The CDR3 runs to 16 residues. The germline V gene encodes CDR1 SGHVS and CDR2 FQNEAQ. J lost 4 bases, V lost 3 bases, and 10 bases had no gene match. This chain's CDR3 is CASSLRTGLRSTEAFF. In DNA, the CDR3 is TGTGCCAGCAGCTTGCGGACAGGGCTAAGGAGCACTGAAGCTTTCTTT.

The CDR3 loop reads CASSDRGQGSTGELFF. In DNA, the CDR3 is TGTGCCAGCAGTGACAGGGGACAGGGGTCAACCGGGGAGCTGTTTTTT. The rearrangement joins TRBV6-4 to TRBJ2-2, with TRBD1 identical over 10 bases. This CDR3 region has 16 residues. V shed 2 bases, J shed 5 bases, and the junction held 5 bases outside the gene matches. Germline values: CDR1 MRHNA, CDR2 SNTAGT.

The chain is built from TRBV29-1 and TRBJ2-2, with 9 positions matching TRBD2. Germline V gene data show CDR1 as SQVTM and CDR2 as ANQGSEA. The V and J ends lost 7 bases and 3 bases, in that order; junction bases with no gene match: 9. The CDR3 covers 15 residues. This chain's CDR3 is CSARLAGYDTGELFF. The CDR3 DNA reads as TGCAGCGCCCGGCTAGCGGGGTATGACACCGGGGAGCTGTTTTTT.

The DNA for the CDR3 is TGTGCCAGCAGCGTAGGACTAGCGGGGGACACAGATACGCAGTATTTT. Translation gives CASSVGLAGDTDTQYF. The chain combines TRBV9 with TRBJ2-3; 12 bases line up with TRBD2. V trimming: 0 bases; J trimming: 2 bases; junction bases outside the gene matches: 1. The germline gives CDR1 SGDLS, CDR2 YYNGEE. This CDR3 spans 16 amino acids. The full variable domain, completed using reference TRBV9 and TRBJ2-3, is DSGVTQTPKHLITATGQRVTLRCSPRSGDLSVYWYQQSLDQGLQFLIQYYNGEERAKGNILERFSAQQFPDLHSELNLSSLELGDSALYFCASSVGLAGDTDTQYFGPGTRLTVL.

The CDR3 is CASSLPGGYGYTF. The DNA of the CDR3 is TGTGCCAGCAGCTTACCAGGGGGCTATGGCTACACCTTC. The V gene is TRBV7-3, the J gene TRBJ1-2, with TRBD1 matching over 7 bases. The germline gives CDR1 SGHTA, CDR2 FQGTGA. V dropped 2 bases and J dropped 4; count of bases not matched to a gene: 1. This CDR3 region has 13 residues.

V gene TRBV5-4 combines with J gene TRBJ2-1; 12 bases agree with TRBD2. CDR1 and CDR2 (germline): SGHNT, YYREEE (reference sequence). The CDR3 spans 18 residues. After removal of 2 bases from V and 1 base from J, the junction contained 7 bases not matched to a gene. Here the CDR3 reads CASSFKLAGGPSYNEQFF. CDR3 bases: TGTGCCAGCAGCTTTAAACTAGCGGGGGGTCCATCCTACAATGAGCAGTTCTTC. The complete variable domain, with remaining parts taken from reference TRBV5-4 and TRBJ2-1, reads ETGVTQSPTHLIKTRGQQVTLRCSSQSGHNTVSWYQQALGQGPQFIFQYYREEENGRGNFPPRFSGLQFPNYSSELNVNALELDDSALYLCASSFKLAGGPSYNEQFFGPGTRLTVL.

This rearrangement joins TRBV7-2 to TRBJ2-5; 11 nucleotides agree with TRBD2. Germline V gene lookup returns CDR1 SGHTA and CDR2 FQGNSA. V lost 1 base and J lost 2; bases outside the gene matches: 6. The CDR3 sequence is 17 residues long. CDR3 loop: CASSLVGTSGPQETQYF. In DNA, the CDR3 is TGTGCCAGCAGCTTAGTAGGGACTAGCGGACCTCAAGAGACCCAGTACTTC.

In regard to this clone: Different DNA sequences within this sample yield the same CDR3. The rearrangement joins TRBV7-2 to TRBJ1-1; no definite D call. The V and J ends lost 1 base and 1 base respectively, with 4 bases between them. Germline V gives CDR1 SGHTA, CDR2 FQGNSA. The CDR3 contains 13 residues. The chain's CDR3 is CASSLDRNTEAFF. The CDR3, as DNA: TGTGCCAGCAGCTTAGATAGGAACACTGAAGCTTTCTTT.

This clone was counted a few times. The chain links TRBV3-1 (or the pseudogene TRBV3-2) to TRBJ1-6, with 7 positions matching TRBD1. V lost 4 bases, J lost 8 bases, and 5 bases stayed unmatched. CDR3 length: 14 residues. In germline, CDR1 is LGHDT, CDR2 YNNKEL (reference sequence). The CDR3 is CASSRIQGDSPLHF. DNA of the CDR3: TGTGCCAGCAGCCGAATCCAGGGGGATTCACCCCTCCACTTT.

The chain links TRBV9 to TRBJ2-2, with TRBD2 matching over 11 bases. The germline CDR1 and CDR2 sequences are SGDLS and YYNGEE. J gave up 2 bases and V 4 bases, and 4 bases lay outside the gene matches. CDR3 length: 16 residues. This CDR3 reads CASSTGTSGNTGELFF. In nucleotides, the CDR3 is TGTGCCAGCAGCACGGGGACTAGCGGAAACACCGGGGAGCTGTTTTTT.

In DNA, the CDR3 is TGTGCCAGCAGCCTAGCCGAGGGTGGTCTCTATGGCTACACCTTC. This encodes CASSLAEGGLYGYTF. The J gene is TRBJ1-2, the V gene TRBV9; D ambiguous. Trimming shortened V by 4 bases and J by 4 bases, and 17 bases separated the two germline ends. CDR3 length equals 15 residues. The germline CDR1 and CDR2 sequences are SGDLS and YYNGEE. The whole variable domain, filled in from reference TRBV9 and TRBJ1-2, reads DSGVTQTPKHLITATGQRVTLRCSPRSGDLSVYWYQQSLDQGLQFLIQYYNGEERAKGNILERFSAQQFPDLHSELNLSSLELGDSALYFCASSLAEGGLYGYTFGSGTRLTVV.

As for this clone: The germline gene is not matched at one end of the junction; a read error may be the cause. The chain joins TRBV30 to TRBJ2-1; tentative D call: TRBD2 (6 bases). Germline V CDR1 and CDR2: GTSNPN, SVGIG (reference sequence). The CDR3 extends over 13 amino acids. Written as DNA, the CDR3 is TGTGCCGCTCGGAGGCGGGGTGACAATGTGCAGTTCTTC. Its translation: CAARRRGDNVQFF.

This clone was seen a handful of times. The chain couples TRBV12-3 or TRBV12-4 to TRBJ1-2, with D perhaps matching TRBD1 (5 bases). The CDR3 loop spans 13 amino acids. Trimming cost V 4 bases and J 12 bases, with 18 bases left between them. The CDR3 is CASSSQEKQVHTF. CDR3 bases: TGTGCCAGCAGTTCACAGGAGAAGCAGGTCCACACCTTC.

The rearrangement links TRBV28 to TRBJ1-5; D unresolved. Germline lookup yields CDR1 MDHEN and CDR2 SYDVKM. CDR3 length: 15 amino acids. The V end was cut by 6 bases, the J end by 2 bases, with 14 bases between. The CDR3: CASSQHRSGNQPQHF. The CDR3 coding sequence is TGTGCCAGCAGCCAACACCGTAGCGGCAATCAGCCCCAGCATTTT. The variable domain in full, completed from reference TRBV28 and TRBJ1-5, reads DVKVTQSSRYLVKRTGEKVFLECVQDMDHENMFWYRQDPGLGLRLIYFSYDVKMKEKGDIPEGYSVSREKKERFSLILESASTNQTSMYLCASSQHRSGNQPQHFGDGTRLSIL.

V and J are TRBV27 and TRBJ2-7; TRBD2 matches 9 bases. From germline, CDR1 is MNHEY and CDR2 SMNVEV (reference sequence). The J segment lost 0 bases and the V segment lost 1 base, leaving 7 bases of the junction unmatched. The CDR3 is 17 residues long. The CDR3 nucleotides read TGTGCCAGCAGTTTATTGTACAGCGGGGGGAGCTCCTACGAGCAGTACTTC. As protein: CASSLLYSGGSSYEQYF.

The rearrangement links TRBV5-5 to TRBJ1-1; the D is unclear. V lost 0 bases and J lost 4, with 7 bases in between. The CDR3 is 13 residues long. Germline loops: CDR1 SGHKS, CDR2 YYEKEE (reference sequence). The CDR3 loop reads CASSLDTITEAFF. The CDR3, as DNA: TGTGCCAGCAGCTTGGACACGATCACTGAAGCTTTCTTT. Supplemented by reference TRBV5-5 and TRBJ1-1, the full variable domain reads DAGVTQSPTHLIKTRGQQVTLRCSPISGHKSVSWYQQVLGQGPQFIFQYYEKEERGRGNFPDRFSARQFPNYSSELNVNALLLGDSALYLCASSLDTITEAFFGQGTRLTVV.

The V call is TRBV9, the J call TRBJ1-5; no definite D call. The CDR3 has 13 residues. CDR1 is SGDLS and CDR2 is YYNGEE in the germline V gene. Trimming cost V 2 bases and J 0 bases, with 3 bases left between them. CDR3 in DNA: TGTGCCAGCAGCGTCAGTAGCAATCAGCCCCAGCATTTT. This translates into CASSVSSNQPQHF.

This sequence joins TRBV5-1 and TRBJ1-5, with a weak D call TRBD1 (5 bases). V was cut by 5 bases and J by 5 bases, with 11 bases left in between. Germline lookup yields CDR1 SGHRS and CDR2 YFSETQ. This CDR3 contains 13 residues. In DNA, the CDR3 is TGCGCCAGCAGTGAAGGGGCGCATCAGCCCCAGCATTTT. Protein sequence: CASSEGAHQPQHF.

This clone was seen just once. The chain joins TRBV7-2 to TRBJ2-3; tentative D call: TRBD2 (6 bases). CDR3 length: 15 residues. CDR1 SGHTA and CDR2 FQGNSA come from the germline V gene. The V gene lost 8 bases and the J gene lost 6 bases, with 21 bases spanning the gap. In DNA form, the CDR3 reads TGTGCCAGCGGCAGATGGGACGGACTAAGCGATACGCAGTATTTT. This translates into CASGRWDGLSDTQYF.

The chain employs TRBV6-5 and TRBJ1-1, with TRBD1 matching over 8 bases. The CDR3 contains 14 residues. Unmatched junction bases numbered 4, after V lost 4 bases and J lost 3 bases. Germline loops: CDR1 MNHEY, CDR2 SVGAGI. The CDR3 bases are TGTGCCAGCAGTTTGAGGACAGGGCACACTGAAGCTTTCTTT. Encoded protein: CASSLRTGHTEAFF.

J is TRBJ1-1 and V is TRBV6-2 or TRBV6-3; TRBD1 aligns across 7 bases. V lost 2 bases to trimming and J lost 10 bases; unmatched junction nucleotides: 10. This CDR3 region has 14 residues. Germline assignment: CDR1 MNHEY and CDR2 SVGEGT. CDR3 loop: CASSYLTDRVGAFF. The CDR3 nucleotides read TGTGCCAGCAGTTACCTAACTGACAGGGTTGGAGCTTTCTTT.

This rearrangement joins TRBV18 to TRBJ2-2; the D gene is possibly TRBD2 (7 bases). Germline CDR1 reads KGHSH; CDR2 reads LQKENI. The germline V and J ends were trimmed by 3 bases and 7 bases, with 21 bases remaining between them. The CDR3 has 17 residues. CDR3: CASSPGLRGPTGGELFF. DNA of the CDR3: TGTGCCAGCTCACCGGGGCTGCGGGGGCCAACGGGCGGGGAGCTGTTTTTT.

There are a few counts of this clone. The rearrangement joins TRBV10-3 to TRBJ2-1; 11 positions agree with TRBD2. J gave up 4 bases and V 3 bases, and 11 bases lay outside the gene matches. CDR3 length: 18 residues. CDR1 and CDR2 from the germline V gene are ENHRY and SYGVKD. The CDR3 DNA reads as TGTGCCATCAGTGAAGGGGTAGCGGGGGGGCCCCTTTACAATGAGCAGTTCTTC. It translates to CAISEGVAGGPLYNEQFF.

J is TRBJ1-1 and V is TRBV3-1 (or the pseudogene TRBV3-2); D is perhaps TRBD1 (5 bases). The CDR3 has 13 amino acids. Germline V CDR1 and CDR2: LGHDT, YNNKEL (reference sequence). V lost 6 bases to trimming and J lost 5 bases, with 13 bases between them. The CDR3 DNA sequence: TGTGCCAGCAGTCAAAGTGGGGCGACTGAAGCTTTCTTT. This encodes CASSQSGATEAFF.

This sequence joins TRBV7-8 and TRBJ2-5; TRBD2 matches 7 bases. With 5 bases clipped from V and 5 bases from J, the junction kept 5 bases outside the gene matches. Germline-derived CDR1 and CDR2 are SGHVS and FQNEAQ. This CDR3 comprises 13 residues. Here the CDR3 reads CASSHPGGETQYF. In DNA, the CDR3 is TGTGCCAGCAGCCATCCCGGGGGGGAGACCCAGTACTTC.